These 20 T cell receptor beta chains were sequenced from one sample in a study of cytomegalovirus exposure and HLA in healthy donors. Method: immunoSEQ multiplex PCR; TCRdb's copy keeps in-frame clones and lacks some. The sample shows about 140,000 clones, roughly 86% of them seen only once. Sequenced material: PBMCs. The receptor source for this set is a man between 18 and 35 years old in good health and CMV-seropositive.

The V gene is TRBV19, the J gene TRBJ1-2, with D hard to call. Germline V CDR1 and CDR2: LNHDA, SQIVND (reference sequence). The CDR3 has 13 amino acids. Trimming shortened V by 7 bases and J by 0 bases, and 9 bases separated the two germline ends. The CDR3 DNA follows: TGTGCCAGTAACTATGTAGCTAACTATGGCTACACCTTC. It translates to CASNYVANYGYTF.

The J gene is TRBJ1-1, the V gene TRBV27, with a possible D match to TRBD1 (6 bases). Germline V lookup: CDR1 MNHEY, CDR2 SMNVEV (reference sequence). Trimming pared 6 bases from V and 9 bases from J, leaving 11 bases between. This CDR3 contains 11 residues. CDR3 sequence reads: CASSQDRKAFF. The CDR3 DNA sequence: TGTGCCAGCAGCCAAGACAGGAAAGCTTTCTTT.

The chain recombines TRBV19 with TRBJ2-4; 7 nucleotides line up with TRBD1. The CDR3 sequence is 11 residues long. The V gene's germline CDR1 is LNHDA and CDR2 SQIVND (reference sequence). The J segment lost 9 bases and the V segment lost 4 bases, leaving 0 bases of the junction unmatched. The CDR3 loop is CASSTGGIQYF. Written as DNA, the CDR3 is TGTGCCAGTAGTACAGGGGGCATTCAGTACTTC.

The chain has TRBV27 and TRBJ2-1; 13 bases fit TRBD2. The germline gives CDR1 MNHEY, CDR2 SMNVEV (reference sequence). The J segment lost 7 bases and the V segment lost 2 bases, leaving 8 bases of the junction unmatched. The CDR3 loop spans 17 amino acids. CDR3 sequence (DNA): TGTGCCAGCAGTTTACAGACACTAGCGGGAGGGCCGAATGAGCAGTTCTTC. Translation gives CASSLQTLAGGPNEQFF.

In nucleotides, the CDR3 is TGTGCCAGCAGCTTGGGATGGGGCGGGGAATACCAAGAGACCCAGTACTTC. Translation: CASSLGWGGEYQETQYF. The J gene is TRBJ2-5, the V gene TRBV5-6, with D perhaps matching TRBD2 (6 bases). This CDR3 is built from 17 residues. The V end was cut by 0 bases, the J end by 0 bases, with 15 bases between. The germline CDR1 and CDR2 sequences are SGHDT and YYEEEE. The whole variable domain, filled in from reference TRBV5-6 and TRBJ2-5, reads DAGVTQSPTHLIKTRGQQVTLRCSPKSGHDTVSWYQQALGQGPQFIFQYYEEEERQRGNFPDRFSGHQFPNYSSELNVNALLLGDSALYLCASSLGWGGEYQETQYFGPGTRLLVL.

The V gene is TRBV5-1, the J gene TRBJ2-2, with 12 bases aligning to TRBD1. V gave up 1 base and J gave up 5 bases; unmatched junction bases: 6. The germline CDR1 and CDR2 sequences are SGHRS and YFSETQ. This CDR3 spans 17 amino acids. CDR3 sequence (DNA): TGCGCCAGCAGCTTGTCGGGACAGGGGGCGCAGACCGGGGAGCTGTTTTTT. It yields the protein CASSLSGQGAQTGELFF.

This clone was observed a single time. The chain links TRBV6-5 to TRBJ2-1; D perhaps matches TRBD2 (5 bases). The CDR3 spans 13 residues. Germline loops: CDR1 MNHEY, CDR2 SVGAGI. Trimming stripped 5 bases from V and 12 bases from J, with 17 bases between. DNA for the CDR3: TGTGCCAGCAGTCTCTTAGCGAAACGGCGGCAGTTCTTC. Protein: CASSLLAKRRQFF.

The J gene is TRBJ1-1, the V gene TRBV19; D may be TRBD1 (6 bases). This CDR3 has 15 amino acids. The V end lost 7 bases, the J end lost 0 bases, and 15 bases lay between the germline ends. The V gene's germline CDR1 is LNHDA and CDR2 SQIVND (reference sequence). CDR3 in amino acids: CASNPDSMMNTEAFF. DNA for the CDR3: TGTGCCAGTAACCCGGACAGTATGATGAACACTGAAGCTTTCTTT.

J is TRBJ2-3 and V is TRBV2, with unresolved D. The CDR3 runs to 16 residues. Deletions cut 2 bases from V and 4 bases from J, with 16 bases between. CDR1 is SNHLY and CDR2 is FYNNEI in the germline V gene. Here the CDR3 DNA reads TGTGCCAGCAGTGAACTCTATTCCTTTATCCCAGATACGCAGTATTTT. This translates into CASSELYSFIPDTQYF. Supplemented by reference TRBV2 and TRBJ2-3, the full variable domain reads EPEVTQTPSHQVTQMGQEVILRCVPISNHLYFYWYRQILGQKVEFLVSFYNNEISEKSEIFDDQFSVERPDGSNFTLKIRSTKLEDSAMYFCASSELYSFIPDTQYFGPGTRLTVL.

This clone has just one count. The chain links TRBV5-1 to TRBJ1-2; 7 positions agree with TRBD1. The CDR3 runs to 15 residues. With V trimmed by 4 bases and J by 1 base, 7 bases remained unmatched. Germline V CDR1 and CDR2: SGHRS, YFSETQ. The CDR3 is CASSRGQRNNYGYTF. In nucleotides, the CDR3 is TGCGCCAGCAGCAGGGGACAGCGAAATAACTATGGCTACACCTTC.

The V and J genes are TRBV7-9 and TRBJ2-5, with D possibly matching TRBD1 (5 bases). The V gene lost 6 bases and the J gene lost 7 bases, with 18 bases spanning the gap. The CDR3 extends over 14 amino acids. Germline V CDR1 and CDR2: SEHNR, FQNEAQ (reference sequence). The chain's CDR3 is CASSPPRGVGTQYF. The CDR3 DNA reads as TGTGCCAGCAGTCCACCTAGGGGCGTTGGGACCCAGTACTTC.

The rearrangement joins TRBV5-5 to TRBJ1-1, with 7 bases fitting TRBD1. In germline, CDR1 is SGHKS, CDR2 YYEKEE (reference sequence). The CDR3 sequence is 15 residues long. Unmatched junction bases numbered 6, after V lost 3 bases and J lost 1 base. CDR3 protein: CASSSTTGQNTEAFF. CDR3 in DNA: TGTGCCAGCAGCTCCACGACAGGGCAGAACACTGAAGCTTTCTTT.

The chain combines TRBV4-2 with TRBJ2-5; D may be TRBD1 (6 bases). Trimming took off 4 bases at V and 4 bases at J, with 16 bases between the two ends. Looked up from germline, CDR1 is LGHNA and CDR2 is YNFKEQ. The CDR3 runs 15 residues. CDR3 bases: TGTGCCAGCAGCCGCACTGAACTAGGGGGAGAGACCCAGTACTTC. Its translation: CASSRTELGGETQYF.

The gene calls are TRBV7-2 and TRBJ2-4, with D tentatively TRBD2 (6 bases). Trimming pared 4 bases from V and 0 bases from J, leaving 16 bases between. Germline V gene lookup returns CDR1 SGHTA and CDR2 FQGNSA. The CDR3 is made up of 17 amino acids. CDR3 region: CASSSQGGVIAKNIQYF. CDR3 DNA: TGTGCCAGCAGCTCCCAAGGCGGGGTAATAGCCAAAAACATTCAGTACTTC.

The CDR3, as DNA: TGTGCCAGCAGTGTACAGGTCTTCTCCTACGAGCAGTACTTC. Translating it yields CASSVQVFSYEQYF. The chain employs TRBV6-1 and TRBJ2-7, with D maybe TRBD1 (5 bases). This CDR3 is built from 14 residues. Germline V gene data show CDR1 as MNHNS and CDR2 as SASEGT. With 4 bases removed from V and 0 bases from J, the gap between germline ends came to 10 bases.

The chain has TRBV30 and TRBJ2-7; TRBD1 aligns across 7 bases. The CDR3 length is 14 residues. Trimming removed 1 base from V and 7 bases from J; junction bases left unmatched: 10. Germline V CDR1 and CDR2: GTSNPN, SVGIG (reference sequence). CDR3 DNA sequence: TGTGCCTGGAGTGCTGGCGGACAGGTTTGGGAGCAGTACTTC. This translates into CAWSAGGQVWEQYF.

V gene TRBV2 combines with J gene TRBJ2-3; tentative D call: TRBD2 (6 bases). CDR3 size: 14 residues. Germline loops: CDR1 SNHLY, CDR2 FYNNEI. Trimming stripped 10 bases from V and 6 bases from J, with 20 bases between. Here the CDR3 DNA reads TGTGCCACTCCCGGGGGAGGTCGTGTGGATACGCAGTATTTT. Translation gives CATPGGGRVDTQYF.

The rearrangement uses TRBV2 and TRBJ1-1; a weak D match, TRBD1 (6 bases). Germline CDR1 reads SNHLY; CDR2 reads FYNNEI. The CDR3 runs 13 residues. V gave up 5 bases and J gave up 5 bases, with 12 bases separating them. CDR3 sequence: CASSNRDKTEAFF. CDR3 nucleotides: TGTGCCAGCAGTAACCGGGACAAGACTGAAGCTTTCTTT.

The gene calls are TRBV4-1 and TRBJ1-1; D possibly corresponds to TRBD1 (5 bases). There are 11 residues in the CDR3. V lost 1 base, J lost 8 bases, and 5 bases lay in between. Germline V gene lookup returns CDR1 MGHRA and CDR2 YSYEKL. The CDR3 loop reads CASSQGTEAFF. The CDR3 region has the DNA TGCGCCAGCAGCCAAGGGACAGAAGCTTTCTTT.

The chain combines TRBV30 with TRBJ2-3; D is unresolved. Germline V gives CDR1 GTSNPN, CDR2 SVGIG (reference sequence). This CDR3 is 12 amino acids long. The V end was cut by 1 base, the J end by 8 bases, with 10 bases between. CDR3 bases: TGTGCCTGGAGTGGCCTAACCCTTACGCAGTATTTT. It translates to CAWSGLTLTQYF.